This T cell receptor (beta chain) came from a study of control samples from healthy donors and cancer patients. The CDR3 contains 11 residues. The ends were cut back, 3 bases at V and 6 bases at J, with 3 bases in the middle. Clones were read by immunoSEQ multiplex PCR, and TCRdb kept only the in-frame ones, dropping some. The top ten clones hold over 1.1% of a sample with about 190,000 clones, 85% to 95% of them seen once. Sequencing used blood. The source is a man aged 18 to 29 in good health. V is TRBV12-3 or TRBV12-4 and J is TRBJ2-1; no definite D call. DNA of the CDR3: TGTGCCAGCAGTTTCCCCAATGAGCAGTTCTTC. Its protein product is CASSFPNEQFF.